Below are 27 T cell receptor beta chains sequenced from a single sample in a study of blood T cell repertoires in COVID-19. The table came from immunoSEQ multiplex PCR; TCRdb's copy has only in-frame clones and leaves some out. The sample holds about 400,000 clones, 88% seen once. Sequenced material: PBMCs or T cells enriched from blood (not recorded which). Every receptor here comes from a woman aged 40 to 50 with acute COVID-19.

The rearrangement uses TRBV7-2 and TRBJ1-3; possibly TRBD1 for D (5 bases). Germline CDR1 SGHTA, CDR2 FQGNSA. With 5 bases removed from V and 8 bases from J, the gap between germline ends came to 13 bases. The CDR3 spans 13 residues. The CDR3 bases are TGTGCCAGCAGCGGGCCCGGAGGGGACACCATATATTTT. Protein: CASSGPGGDTIYF.

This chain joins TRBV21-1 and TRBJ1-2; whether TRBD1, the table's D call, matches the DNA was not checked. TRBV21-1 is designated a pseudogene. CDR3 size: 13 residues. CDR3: CASSKGKGDRGTF. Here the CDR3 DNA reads TGTGCCAGCAGCAAAGGGAAGGGGGACAGGGGCACCTTC.

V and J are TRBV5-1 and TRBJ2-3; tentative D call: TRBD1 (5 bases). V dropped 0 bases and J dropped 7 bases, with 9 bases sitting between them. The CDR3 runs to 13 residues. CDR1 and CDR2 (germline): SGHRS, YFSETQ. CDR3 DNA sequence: TGCGCCAGCAGCTTGGAGGGGCTTAATACGCAGTATTTT. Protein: CASSLEGLNTQYF. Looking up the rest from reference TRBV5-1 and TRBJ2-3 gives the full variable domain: KAGVTQTPRYLIKTRGQQVTLSCSPISGHRSVSWYQQTPGQGLQFLFEYFSETQRNKGNFPGRFSGRQFSNSRSEMNVSTLELGDSALYLCASSLEGLNTQYFGPGTRLTVL.

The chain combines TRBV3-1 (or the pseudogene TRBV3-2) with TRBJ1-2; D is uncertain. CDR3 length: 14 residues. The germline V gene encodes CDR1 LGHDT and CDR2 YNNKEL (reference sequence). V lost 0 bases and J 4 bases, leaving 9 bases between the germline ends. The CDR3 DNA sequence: TGTGCCAGCAGCCAAGAATTGTCAGGCTATGGCTACACCTTC. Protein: CASSQELSGYGYTF.

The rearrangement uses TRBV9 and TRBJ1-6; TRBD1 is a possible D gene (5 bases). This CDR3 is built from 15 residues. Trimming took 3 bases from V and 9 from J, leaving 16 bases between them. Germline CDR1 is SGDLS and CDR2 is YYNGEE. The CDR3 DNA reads TGTGCCAGCAGCGAGACCGGGACTCGCGCTTCACCCCTCCACTTT. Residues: CASSETGTRASPLHF.

The DNA of the CDR3 is TGTGCCAGCAGCTTGTTAGCGGGGGGCCGCGATGAGCAGTTCTTC. Translating gives CASSLLAGGRDEQFF. The chain uses TRBV5-6 and TRBJ2-1; TRBD2 agrees at 10 bases. CDR1 and CDR2 from the germline V gene are SGHDT and YYEEEE. The length of the CDR3 is 15 residues. Trimming cost V 1 base and J 8 bases; bases outside gene matches: 6.

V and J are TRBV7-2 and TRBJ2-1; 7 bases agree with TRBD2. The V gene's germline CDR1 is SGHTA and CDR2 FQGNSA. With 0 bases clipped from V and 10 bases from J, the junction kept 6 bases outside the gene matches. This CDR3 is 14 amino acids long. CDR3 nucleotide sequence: TGTGCCAGCAGCTTAGCTCGGGGGGTTCGGGAGCAGTTCTTC. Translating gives CASSLARGVREQFF.

The CDR3 DNA sequence: TGTGCCAGCGTCACGGGTAGGAACACTGAAGCTTTCTTT. This codes for CASVTGRNTEAFF. V gene TRBV12-3 or TRBV12-4 combines with J gene TRBJ1-1; unclear D gene. V shed 8 bases and J shed 1 base, with 11 bases lying between them. The CDR3 runs 13 residues.

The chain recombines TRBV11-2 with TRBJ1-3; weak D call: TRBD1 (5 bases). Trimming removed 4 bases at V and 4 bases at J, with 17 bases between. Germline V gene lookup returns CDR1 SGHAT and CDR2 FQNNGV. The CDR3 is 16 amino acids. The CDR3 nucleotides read TGTGCCAGCAGCTCCTCTTTGGGGGGGTCCGGAAACACCATATATTTT. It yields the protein CASSSSLGGSGNTIYF.

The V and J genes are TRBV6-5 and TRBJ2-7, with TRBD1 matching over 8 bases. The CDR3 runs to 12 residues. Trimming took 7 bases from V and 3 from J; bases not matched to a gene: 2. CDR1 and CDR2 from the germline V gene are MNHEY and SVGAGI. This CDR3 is CASTGQGYEQYF. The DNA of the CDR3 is TGTGCCAGCACCGGACAGGGCTACGAGCAGTACTTC.

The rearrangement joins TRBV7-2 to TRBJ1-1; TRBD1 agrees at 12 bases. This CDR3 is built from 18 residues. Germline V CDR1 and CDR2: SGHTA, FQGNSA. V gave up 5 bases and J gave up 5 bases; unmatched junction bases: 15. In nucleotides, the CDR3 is TGTGCCAGCAGCACGCGCCGGGACAGGGGGCGCCGAGTTACTGAAGCTTTCTTT. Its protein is CASSTRRDRGRRVTEAFF.

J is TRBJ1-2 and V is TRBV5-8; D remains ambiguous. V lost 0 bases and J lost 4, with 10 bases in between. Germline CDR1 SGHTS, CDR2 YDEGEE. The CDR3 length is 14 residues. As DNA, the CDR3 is TGTGCCAGCAGCTTGGGTCAGGTTTCCTATGGCTACACCTTC. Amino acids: CASSLGQVSYGYTF.

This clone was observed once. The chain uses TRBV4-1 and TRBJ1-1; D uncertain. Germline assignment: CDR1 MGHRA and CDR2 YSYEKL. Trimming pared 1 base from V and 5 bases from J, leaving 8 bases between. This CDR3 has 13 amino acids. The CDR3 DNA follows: TGCGCCAGCAGCCAAGTGGAGGGAACTGAAGCTTTCTTT. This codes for CASSQVEGTEAFF.

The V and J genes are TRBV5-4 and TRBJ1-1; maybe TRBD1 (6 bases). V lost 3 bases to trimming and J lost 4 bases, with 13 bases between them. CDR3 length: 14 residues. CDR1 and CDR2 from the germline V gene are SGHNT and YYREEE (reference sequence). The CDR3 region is CASSSLDRFTEAFF. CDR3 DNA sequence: TGTGCCAGCAGCTCCCTTGACAGGTTCACTGAAGCTTTCTTT.

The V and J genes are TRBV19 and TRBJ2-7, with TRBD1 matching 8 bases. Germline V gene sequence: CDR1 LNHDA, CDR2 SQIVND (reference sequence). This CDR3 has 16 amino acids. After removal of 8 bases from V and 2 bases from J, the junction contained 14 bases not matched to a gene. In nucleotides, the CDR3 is TGTGCCAGTGCCGTCAGTGGACAGGGAAATACCTACGAGCAGTACTTC. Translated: CASAVSGQGNTYEQYF. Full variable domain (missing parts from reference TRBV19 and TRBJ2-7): DGGITQSPKYLFRKEGQNVTLSCEQNLNHDAMYWYRQDPGQGLRLIYYSQIVNDFQKGDIAEGYSVSREKKESFPLTVTSAQKNPTAFYLCASAVSGQGNTYEQYFGPGTRLTVT.

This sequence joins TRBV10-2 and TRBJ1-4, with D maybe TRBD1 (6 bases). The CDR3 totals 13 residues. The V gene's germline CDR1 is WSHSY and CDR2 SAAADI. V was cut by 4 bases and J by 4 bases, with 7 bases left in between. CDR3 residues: CASSVQGNEKLFF. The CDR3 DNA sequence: TGCGCCAGCAGTGTACAGGGTAATGAAAAACTGTTTTTT.

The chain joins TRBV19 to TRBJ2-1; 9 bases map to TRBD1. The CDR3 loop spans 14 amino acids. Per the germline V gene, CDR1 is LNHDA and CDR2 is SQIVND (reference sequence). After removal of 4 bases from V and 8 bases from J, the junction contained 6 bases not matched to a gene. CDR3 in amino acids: CASSNGQGLDEQFF. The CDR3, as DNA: TGTGCCAGTAGTAACGGACAGGGGTTAGATGAGCAGTTCTTC.

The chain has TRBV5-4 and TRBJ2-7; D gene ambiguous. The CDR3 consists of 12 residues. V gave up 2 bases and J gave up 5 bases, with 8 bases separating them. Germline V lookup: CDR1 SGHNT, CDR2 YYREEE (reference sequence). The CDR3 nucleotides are TGTGCCAGCAGCTTCTATTTGAACGAGCAGTACTTC. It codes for CASSFYLNEQYF.

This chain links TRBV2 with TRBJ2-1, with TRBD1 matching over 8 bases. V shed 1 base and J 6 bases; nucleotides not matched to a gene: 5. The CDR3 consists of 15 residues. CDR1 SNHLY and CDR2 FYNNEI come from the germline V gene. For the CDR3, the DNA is TGTGCCAGCAGTGAAGGGGACAGGAACTTCAATGAGCAGTTCTTC. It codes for CASSEGDRNFNEQFF.

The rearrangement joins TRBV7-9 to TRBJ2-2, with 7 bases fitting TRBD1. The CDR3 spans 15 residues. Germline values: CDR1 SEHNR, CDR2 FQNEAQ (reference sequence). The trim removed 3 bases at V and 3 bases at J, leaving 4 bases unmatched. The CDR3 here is CASSFRGPYTGELFF. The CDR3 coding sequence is TGTGCCAGCAGCTTTAGGGGGCCATACACCGGGGAGCTGTTTTTT.

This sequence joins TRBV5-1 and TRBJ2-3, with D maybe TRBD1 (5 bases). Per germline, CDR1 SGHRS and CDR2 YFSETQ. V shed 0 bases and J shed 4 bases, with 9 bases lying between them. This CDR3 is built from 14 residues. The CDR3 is CASSLEQVPDTQYF. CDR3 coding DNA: TGCGCCAGCAGCTTGGAACAGGTCCCAGATACGCAGTATTTT.

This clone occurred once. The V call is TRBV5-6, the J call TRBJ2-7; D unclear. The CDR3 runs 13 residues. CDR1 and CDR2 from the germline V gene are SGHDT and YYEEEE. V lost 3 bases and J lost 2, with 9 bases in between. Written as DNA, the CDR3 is TGTGCCAGCAGCTCCGTAGCCCCCTACGAGCAGTACTTC. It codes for CASSSVAPYEQYF.

The CDR3 sequence is CASSEPTGQENEKLFF. DNA for the CDR3: TGTGCCAGCAGTGAACCTACAGGGCAGGAGAATGAAAAACTGTTTTTT. This chain connects TRBV2 to TRBJ1-4, with TRBD1 as a possible D gene (6 bases). This CDR3 comprises 16 residues. The germline V and J ends were trimmed by 2 bases and 5 bases, with 15 bases remaining between them. Per the germline V gene, CDR1 is SNHLY and CDR2 is FYNNEI. The full variable domain, its missing parts supplied by reference TRBV2 and TRBJ1-4, is EPEVTQTPSHQVTQMGQEVILRCVPISNHLYFYWYRQILGQKVEFLVSFYNNEISEKSEIFDDQFSVERPDGSNFTLKIRSTKLEDSAMYFCASSEPTGQENEKLFFGSGTQLSVL.

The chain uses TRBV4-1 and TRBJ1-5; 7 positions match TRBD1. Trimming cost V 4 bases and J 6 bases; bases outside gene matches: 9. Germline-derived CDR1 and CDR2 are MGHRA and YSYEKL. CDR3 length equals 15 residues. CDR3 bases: TGCGCCAGCAGCCGGTACAGGACAGGTGGTCAGCCCCAGCATTTT. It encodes CASSRYRTGGQPQHF.

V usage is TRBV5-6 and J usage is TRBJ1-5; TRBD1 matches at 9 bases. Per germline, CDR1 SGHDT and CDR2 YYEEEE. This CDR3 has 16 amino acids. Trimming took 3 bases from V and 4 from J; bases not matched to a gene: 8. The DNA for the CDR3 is TGTGCCAGCAGCTCCACCGGGACAGGGAGTAATCAGCCCCAGCATTTT. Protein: CASSSTGTGSNQPQHF.

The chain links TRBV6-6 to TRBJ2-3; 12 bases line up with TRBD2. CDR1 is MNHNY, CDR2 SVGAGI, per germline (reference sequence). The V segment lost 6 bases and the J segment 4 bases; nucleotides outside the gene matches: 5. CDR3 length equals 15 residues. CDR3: CASRLAGGPADTQYF. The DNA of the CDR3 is TGTGCCAGCAGACTAGCGGGGGGCCCCGCAGATACGCAGTATTTT.

The CDR3 spells CASSQGREGHQPQHF. The CDR3 DNA reads as TGCGCCAGCAGCCAAGGGAGGGAGGGTCATCAGCCCCAGCATTTT. J is TRBJ1-5 and V is TRBV4-1; no clear D. This CDR3 comprises 15 residues. V dropped 1 base and J dropped 5 bases, with 12 bases sitting between them. Germline CDR1 is MGHRA and CDR2 is YSYEKL.